This entry is about one T cell receptor beta chain. CDR3 length: 16 amino acids. Germline assignment: CDR1 SGHDN and CDR2 FVKESK. Trimming shortened V by 2 bases and J by 4 bases, and 17 bases separated the two germline ends. The data originate from a study of blood T cell repertoires in COVID-19. The overall study: Whether acute or convalescent, the COVID-19 samples came from the United States, Italy and Spain.

Original methodology: The assay estimated nucleated cells by amplifying reference gene primers. Profiling relied on immunoSEQ multiplex PCR, and the TCRdb table lists in-frame clones only, not all of them. From that table come the V and J calls and clone size; the DNA was used to work out D and trimming. The sample consists of some 69,000 clones, over 85% of them appearing once. This receptor was taken from a man in his sixties with acute or convalescent COVID-19. This chain links TRBV14 with TRBJ1-1; a possible D gene is TRBD1 (6 bases). Sequenced input: peripheral blood. The CDR3 nucleotides are TGTGCCAGCAGCCAATCGGGCAGGGGAGGGTTCACTGAAGCTTTCTTT. Amino acids: CASSQSGRGGFTEAFF.